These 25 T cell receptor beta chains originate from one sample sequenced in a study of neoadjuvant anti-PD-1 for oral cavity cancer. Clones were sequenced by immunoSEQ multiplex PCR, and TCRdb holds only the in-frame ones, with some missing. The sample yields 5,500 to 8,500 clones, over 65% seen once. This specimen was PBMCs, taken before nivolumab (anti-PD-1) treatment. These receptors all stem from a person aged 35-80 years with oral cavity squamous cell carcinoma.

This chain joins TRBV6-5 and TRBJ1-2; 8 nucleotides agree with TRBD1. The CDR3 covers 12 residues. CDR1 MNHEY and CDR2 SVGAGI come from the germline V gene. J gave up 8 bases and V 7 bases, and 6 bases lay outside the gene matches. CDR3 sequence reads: CASTRQGRGYTF. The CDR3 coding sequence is TGTGCCAGCACCAGACAGGGGCGAGGCTACACCTTC.

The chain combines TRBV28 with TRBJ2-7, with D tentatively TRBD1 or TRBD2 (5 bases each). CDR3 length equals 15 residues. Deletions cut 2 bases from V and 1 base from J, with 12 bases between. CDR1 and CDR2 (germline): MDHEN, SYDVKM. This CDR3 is CASSLGGAGSYEQYF. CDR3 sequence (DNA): TGTGCCAGCAGTTTAGGGGGAGCCGGATCCTACGAGCAGTACTTC.

The CDR3 protein is CASRPGGSGSPLHF. The CDR3 coding sequence is TGTGCCAGTAGGCCCGGGGGATCTGGTTCACCCCTCCACTTT. This chain connects TRBV19 to TRBJ1-6, with D possibly TRBD1 on 5 matching bases. The V gene's germline CDR1 is LNHDA and CDR2 SQIVND (reference sequence). V was clipped by 6 bases and J by 9 bases, with 15 bases between them. CDR3 length: 14 residues.

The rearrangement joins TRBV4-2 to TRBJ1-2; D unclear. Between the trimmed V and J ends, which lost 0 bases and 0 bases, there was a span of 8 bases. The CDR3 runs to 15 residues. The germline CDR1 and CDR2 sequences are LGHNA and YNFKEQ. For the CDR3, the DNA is TGTGCCAGCAGCCAAGATCGGAATACTAACTATGGCTACACCTTC. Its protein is CASSQDRNTNYGYTF.

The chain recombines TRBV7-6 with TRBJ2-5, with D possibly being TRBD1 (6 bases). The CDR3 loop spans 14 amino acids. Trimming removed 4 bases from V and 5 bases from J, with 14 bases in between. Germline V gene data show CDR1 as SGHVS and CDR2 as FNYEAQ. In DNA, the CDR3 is TGTGCCAGCAGCTCTCCTGGGGGCTTCGAGACCCAGTACTTC. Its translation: CASSSPGGFETQYF.

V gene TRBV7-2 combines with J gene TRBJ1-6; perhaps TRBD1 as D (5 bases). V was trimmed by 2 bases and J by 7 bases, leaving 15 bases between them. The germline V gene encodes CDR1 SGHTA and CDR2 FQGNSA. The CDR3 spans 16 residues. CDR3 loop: CASSLLGDSGNSPLHF. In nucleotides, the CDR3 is TGTGCCAGCAGCTTACTGGGGGATTCGGGCAATTCACCCCTCCACTTT.

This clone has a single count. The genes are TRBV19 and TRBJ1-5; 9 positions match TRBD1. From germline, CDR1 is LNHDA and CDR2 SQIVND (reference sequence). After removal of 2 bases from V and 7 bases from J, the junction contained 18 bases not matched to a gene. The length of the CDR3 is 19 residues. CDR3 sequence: CASSITGQGSWVIRQPQHF. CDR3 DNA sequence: TGTGCCAGTAGTATAACAGGACAGGGGTCATGGGTAATAAGACAGCCCCAGCATTTT.

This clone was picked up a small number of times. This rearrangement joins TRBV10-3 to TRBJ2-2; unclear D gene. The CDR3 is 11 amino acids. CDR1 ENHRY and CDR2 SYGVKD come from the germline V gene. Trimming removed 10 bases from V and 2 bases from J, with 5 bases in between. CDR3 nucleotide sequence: TGTGCCACCACAAACACCGGGGAGCTGTTTTTT. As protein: CATTNTGELFF.

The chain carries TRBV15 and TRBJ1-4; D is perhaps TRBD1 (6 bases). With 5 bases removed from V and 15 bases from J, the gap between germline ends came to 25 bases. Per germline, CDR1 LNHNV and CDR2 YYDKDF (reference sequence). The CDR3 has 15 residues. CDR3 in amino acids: CATSPTRQAHPGVFF. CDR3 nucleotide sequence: TGTGCCACCAGCCCGACCAGACAGGCACATCCAGGGGTGTTTTTT.

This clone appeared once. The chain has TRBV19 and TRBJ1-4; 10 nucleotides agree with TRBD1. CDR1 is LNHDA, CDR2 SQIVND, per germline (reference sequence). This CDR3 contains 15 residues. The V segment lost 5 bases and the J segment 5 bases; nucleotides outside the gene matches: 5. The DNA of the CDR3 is TGTGCCAGTAGTCCGCCGGGACAGGGGAATGAAAAACTGTTTTTT. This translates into CASSPPGQGNEKLFF.

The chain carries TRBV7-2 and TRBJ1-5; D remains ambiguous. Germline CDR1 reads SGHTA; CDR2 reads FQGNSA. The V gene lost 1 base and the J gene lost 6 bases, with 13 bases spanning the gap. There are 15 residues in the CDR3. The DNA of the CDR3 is TGTGCCAGCAGCTTAGGAACGGGCCTGGGTCAGCCCCAGCATTTT. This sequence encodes CASSLGTGLGQPQHF.

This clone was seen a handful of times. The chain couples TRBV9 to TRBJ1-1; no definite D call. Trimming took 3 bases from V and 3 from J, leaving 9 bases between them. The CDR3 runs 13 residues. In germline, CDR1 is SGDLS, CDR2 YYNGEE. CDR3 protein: CASSADKHTEAFF. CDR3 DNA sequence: TGTGCCAGCAGCGCCGACAAGCACACTGAAGCTTTCTTT.

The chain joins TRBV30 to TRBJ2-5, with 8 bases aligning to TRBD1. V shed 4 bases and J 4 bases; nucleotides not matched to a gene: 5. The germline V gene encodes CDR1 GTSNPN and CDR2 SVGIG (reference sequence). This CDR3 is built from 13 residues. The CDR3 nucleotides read TGTGCCTGGAACAGGGGGTCCGGAGAGACCCAGTACTTC. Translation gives CAWNRGSGETQYF.

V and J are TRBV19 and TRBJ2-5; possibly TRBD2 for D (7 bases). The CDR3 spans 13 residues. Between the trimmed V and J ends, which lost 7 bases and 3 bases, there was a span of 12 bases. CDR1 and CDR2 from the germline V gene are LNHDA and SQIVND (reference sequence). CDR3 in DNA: TGTGCCAGTACCGCGGGGGCGAAAGAGACCCAGTACTTC. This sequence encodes CASTAGAKETQYF.

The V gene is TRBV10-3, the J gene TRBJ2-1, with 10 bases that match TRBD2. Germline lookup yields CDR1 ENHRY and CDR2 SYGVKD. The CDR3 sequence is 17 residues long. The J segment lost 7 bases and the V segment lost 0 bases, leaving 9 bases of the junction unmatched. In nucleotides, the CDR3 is TGTGCCATCAGTGAGTCAAAGCGGGGGGGCGCTGATAATGAGCAGTTCTTC. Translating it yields CAISESKRGGADNEQFF.

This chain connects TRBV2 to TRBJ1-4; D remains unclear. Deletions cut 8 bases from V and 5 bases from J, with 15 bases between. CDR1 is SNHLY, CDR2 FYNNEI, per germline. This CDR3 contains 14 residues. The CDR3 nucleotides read TGTGCCAGCTCCAACGGGGTAGGAAATGAAAAACTGTTTTTT. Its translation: CASSNGVGNEKLFF.

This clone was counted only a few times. CDR3 sequence reads: CASSQEMRRADTQYF. In DNA, the CDR3 is TGTGCCAGCAGCCAAGAAATGAGGCGCGCAGATACGCAGTATTTT. V usage is TRBV14 and J usage is TRBJ2-3; D not certain. Germline assignment: CDR1 SGHDN and CDR2 FVKESK. CDR3 length equals 15 residues. Trimming pared 0 bases from V and 4 bases from J, leaving 11 bases between.

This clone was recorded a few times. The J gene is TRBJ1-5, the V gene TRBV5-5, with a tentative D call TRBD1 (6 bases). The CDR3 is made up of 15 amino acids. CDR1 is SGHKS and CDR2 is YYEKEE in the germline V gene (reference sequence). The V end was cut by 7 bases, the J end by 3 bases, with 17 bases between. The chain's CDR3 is CASAEDWDNNQPQHF. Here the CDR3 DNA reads TGTGCCAGCGCCGAGGATTGGGACAACAATCAGCCCCAGCATTTT.

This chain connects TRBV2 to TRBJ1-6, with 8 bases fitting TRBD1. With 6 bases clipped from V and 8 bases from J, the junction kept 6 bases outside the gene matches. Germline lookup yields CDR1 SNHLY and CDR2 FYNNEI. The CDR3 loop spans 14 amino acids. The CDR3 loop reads CASSLDRVDSPLHF. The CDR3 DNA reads TGTGCCAGCAGCCTGGACAGGGTGGATTCACCCCTCCACTTT.

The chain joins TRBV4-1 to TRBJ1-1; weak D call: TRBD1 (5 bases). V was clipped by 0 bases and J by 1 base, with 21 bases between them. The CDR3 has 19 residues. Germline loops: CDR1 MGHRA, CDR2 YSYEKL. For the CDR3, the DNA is TGCGCCAGCAGCCAAGACCCCCGTGCAGGGTCCCTCTCGAACACTGAAGCTTTCTTT. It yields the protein CASSQDPRAGSLSNTEAFF.

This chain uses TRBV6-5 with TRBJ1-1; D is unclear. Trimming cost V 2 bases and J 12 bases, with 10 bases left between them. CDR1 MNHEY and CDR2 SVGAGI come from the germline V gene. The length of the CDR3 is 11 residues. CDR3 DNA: TGTGCCAGCAGTTACGGGGTTTTAACTTTCTTT. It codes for CASSYGVLTFF.

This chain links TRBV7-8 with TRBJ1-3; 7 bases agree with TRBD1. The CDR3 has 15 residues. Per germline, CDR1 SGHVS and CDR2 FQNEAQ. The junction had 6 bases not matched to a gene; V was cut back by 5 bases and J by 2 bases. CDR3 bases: TGTGCCAGCAGCGTAAACAGGGGAGCTGGAAACACCATATATTTT. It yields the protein CASSVNRGAGNTIYF.

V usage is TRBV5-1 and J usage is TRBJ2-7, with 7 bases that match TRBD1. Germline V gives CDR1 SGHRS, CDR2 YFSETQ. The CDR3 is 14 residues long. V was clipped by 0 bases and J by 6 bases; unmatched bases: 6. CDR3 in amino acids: CASSLGQGNSEQYF. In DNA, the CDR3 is TGCGCCAGCAGCTTGGGACAGGGCAACAGCGAGCAGTACTTC.

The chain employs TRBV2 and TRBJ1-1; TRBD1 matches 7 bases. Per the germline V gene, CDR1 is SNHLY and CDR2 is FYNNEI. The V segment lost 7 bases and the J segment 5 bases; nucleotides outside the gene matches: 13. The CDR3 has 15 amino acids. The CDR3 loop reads CASNPSAGGFTEAFF. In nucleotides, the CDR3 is TGTGCCAGCAACCCTTCGGCAGGGGGATTTACTGAAGCTTTCTTT.

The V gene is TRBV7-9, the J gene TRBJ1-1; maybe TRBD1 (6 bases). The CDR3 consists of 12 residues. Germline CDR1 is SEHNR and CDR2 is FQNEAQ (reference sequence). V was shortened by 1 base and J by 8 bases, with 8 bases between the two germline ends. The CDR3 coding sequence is TGTGCCAGCAGCTTAGGGGGGGGCGAAGCTTTCTTT. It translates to CASSLGGGEAFF.